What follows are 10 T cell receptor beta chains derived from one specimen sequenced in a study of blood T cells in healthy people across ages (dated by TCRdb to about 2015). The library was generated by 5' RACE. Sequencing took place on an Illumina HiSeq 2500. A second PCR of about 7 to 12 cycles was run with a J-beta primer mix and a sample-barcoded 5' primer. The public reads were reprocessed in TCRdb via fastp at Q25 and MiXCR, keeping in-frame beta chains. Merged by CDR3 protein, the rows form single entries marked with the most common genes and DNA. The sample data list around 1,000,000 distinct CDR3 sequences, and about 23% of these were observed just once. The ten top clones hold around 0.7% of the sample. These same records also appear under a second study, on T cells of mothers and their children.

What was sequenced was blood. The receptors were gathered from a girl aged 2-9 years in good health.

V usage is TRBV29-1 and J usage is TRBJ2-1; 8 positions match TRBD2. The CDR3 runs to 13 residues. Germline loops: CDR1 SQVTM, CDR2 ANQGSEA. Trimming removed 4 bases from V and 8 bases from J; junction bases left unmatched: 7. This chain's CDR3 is CSVGGAGADEQFF. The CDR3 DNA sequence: TGCAGCGTTGGGGGAGCGGGAGCGGATGAGCAGTTCTTC.

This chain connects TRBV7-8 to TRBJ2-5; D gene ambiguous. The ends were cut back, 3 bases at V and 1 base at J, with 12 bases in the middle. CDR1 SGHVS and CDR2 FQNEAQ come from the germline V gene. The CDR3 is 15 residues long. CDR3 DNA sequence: TGTGCCAGCAGCTTCAAGAGGCTCCTCCAAGAGACCCAGTACTTC. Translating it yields CASSFKRLLQETQYF.

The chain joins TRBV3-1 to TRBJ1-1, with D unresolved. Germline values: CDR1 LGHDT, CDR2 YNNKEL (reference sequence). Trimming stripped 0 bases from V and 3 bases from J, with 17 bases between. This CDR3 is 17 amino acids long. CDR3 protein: CASSQDVATHGHTEAFF. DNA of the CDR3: TGTGCCAGCAGCCAAGATGTTGCGACCCATGGTCACACTGAAGCTTTCTTT.

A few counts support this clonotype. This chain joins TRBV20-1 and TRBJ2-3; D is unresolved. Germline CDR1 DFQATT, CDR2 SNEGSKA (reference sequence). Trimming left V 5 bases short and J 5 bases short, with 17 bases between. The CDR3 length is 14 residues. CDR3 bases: TGCAGTGCTCGCTACTTTGAGAAGGGAGATACGCAGTATTTT. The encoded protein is CSARYFEKGDTQYF.

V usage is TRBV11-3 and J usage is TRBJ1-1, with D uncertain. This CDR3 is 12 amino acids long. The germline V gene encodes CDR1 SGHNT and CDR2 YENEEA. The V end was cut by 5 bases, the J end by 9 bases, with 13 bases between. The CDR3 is CASSHQTSKAFF. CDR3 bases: TGTGCCAGCAGCCATCAGACCTCTAAAGCTTTCTTT.

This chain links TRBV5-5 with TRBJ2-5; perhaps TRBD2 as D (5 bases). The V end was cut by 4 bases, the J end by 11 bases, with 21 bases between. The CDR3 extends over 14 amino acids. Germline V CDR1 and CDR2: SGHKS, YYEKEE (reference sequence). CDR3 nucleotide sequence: TGTGCCAGCAGCGCAAGGACGGACGGAAGGGAGCAGTACTTC. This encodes CASSARTDGREQYF.

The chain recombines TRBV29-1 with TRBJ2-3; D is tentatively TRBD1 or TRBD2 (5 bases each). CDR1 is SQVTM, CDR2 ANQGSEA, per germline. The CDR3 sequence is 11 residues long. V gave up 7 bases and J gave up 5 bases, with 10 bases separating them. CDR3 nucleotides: TGCAGCGGAGGGGCAGGAGATACGCAGTATTTT. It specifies CSGGAGDTQYF.

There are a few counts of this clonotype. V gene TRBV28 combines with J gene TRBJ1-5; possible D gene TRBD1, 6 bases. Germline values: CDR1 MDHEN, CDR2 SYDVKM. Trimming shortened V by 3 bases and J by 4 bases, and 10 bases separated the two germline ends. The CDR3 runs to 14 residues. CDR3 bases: TGTGCCAGCAGTTTCCCAGGGGAGAATCAGCCCCAGCATTTT. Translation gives CASSFPGENQPQHF. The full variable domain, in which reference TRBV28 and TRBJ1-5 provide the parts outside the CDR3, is DVKVTQSSRYLVKRTGEKVFLECVQDMDHENMFWYRQDPGLGLRLIYFSYDVKMKEKGDIPEGYSVSREKKERFSLILESASTNQTSMYLCASSFPGENQPQHFGDGTRLSIL.

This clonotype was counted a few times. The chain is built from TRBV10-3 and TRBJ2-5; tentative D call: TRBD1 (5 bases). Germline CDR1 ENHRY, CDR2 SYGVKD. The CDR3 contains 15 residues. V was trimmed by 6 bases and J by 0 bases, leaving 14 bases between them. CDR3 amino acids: CAIRGADSYQETQYF. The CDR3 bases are TGTGCCATCAGAGGCGCCGACAGTTACCAAGAGACCCAGTACTTC.

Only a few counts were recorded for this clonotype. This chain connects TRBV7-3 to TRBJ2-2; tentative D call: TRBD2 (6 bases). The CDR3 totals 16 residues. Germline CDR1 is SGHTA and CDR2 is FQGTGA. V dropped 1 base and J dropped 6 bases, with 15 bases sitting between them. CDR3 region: CASSLNGGGAAGELFF. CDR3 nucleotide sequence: TGTGCCAGCAGCTTAAATGGCGGAGGGGCCGCCGGGGAGCTGTTTTTT.